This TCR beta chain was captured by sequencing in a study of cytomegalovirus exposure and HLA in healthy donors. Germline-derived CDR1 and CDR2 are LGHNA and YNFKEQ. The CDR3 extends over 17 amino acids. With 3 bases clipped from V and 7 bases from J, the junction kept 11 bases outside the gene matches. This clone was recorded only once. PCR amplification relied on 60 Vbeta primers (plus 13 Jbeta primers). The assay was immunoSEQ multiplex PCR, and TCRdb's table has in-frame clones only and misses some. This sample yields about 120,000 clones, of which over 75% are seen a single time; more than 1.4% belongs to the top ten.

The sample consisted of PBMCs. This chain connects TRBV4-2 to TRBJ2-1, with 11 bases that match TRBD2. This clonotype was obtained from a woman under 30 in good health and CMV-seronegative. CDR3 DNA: TGTGCCAGCAGCCATGCGAAGACTAGCGGGAAAGAAAATGAGCAGTTCTTC. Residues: CASSHAKTSGKENEQFF.